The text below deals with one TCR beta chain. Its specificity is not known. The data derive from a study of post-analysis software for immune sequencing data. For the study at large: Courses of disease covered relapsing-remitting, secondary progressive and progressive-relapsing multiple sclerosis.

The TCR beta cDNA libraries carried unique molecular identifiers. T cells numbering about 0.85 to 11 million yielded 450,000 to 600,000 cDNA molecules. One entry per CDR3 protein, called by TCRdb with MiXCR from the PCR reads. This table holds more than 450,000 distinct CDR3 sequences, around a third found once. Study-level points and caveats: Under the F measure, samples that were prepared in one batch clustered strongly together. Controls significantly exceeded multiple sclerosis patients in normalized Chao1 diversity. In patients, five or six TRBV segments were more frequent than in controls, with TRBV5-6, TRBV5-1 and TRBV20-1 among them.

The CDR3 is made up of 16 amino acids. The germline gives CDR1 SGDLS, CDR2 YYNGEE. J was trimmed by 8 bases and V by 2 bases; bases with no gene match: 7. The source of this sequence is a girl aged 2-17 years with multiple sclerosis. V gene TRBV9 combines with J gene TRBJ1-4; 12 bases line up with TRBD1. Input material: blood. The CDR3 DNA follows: TGTGCCAGCAGCGTGGGGACAGGGGGCGTAGGAGAAAAACTGTTTTTT. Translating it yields CASSVGTGGVGEKLFF.